A selection of T cell receptor beta chains follows, all from one sample in a study of cytomegalovirus exposure and HLA in healthy donors. Assay used: immunoSEQ multiplex PCR; TCRdb lists only in-frame clones, some missing. The data hold some 200,000 clones, with over 75% observed a single time. Sequencing was carried out using PBMCs. The receptors here all came from a girl aged 2 to 9 in good health and CMV-seronegative. The CDR3 runs from the conserved cysteine through the conserved F or W. A D gene is named only where the DNA matches it firmly. Only part of the rows carry a size: once, few, many, or a class if the clone is expanded.

D,length,J,V,size,DNA,CDR3
.,11,TRBJ2-1,TRBV20-1,once,TGCAGTGCTAGAGGGACTATTGAGCAGTTCTTC,CSARGTIEQFF
.,12,TRBJ2-1,TRBV15,once,TGTGCCACCAGGCCGGGAGTTGGGGAGCAGTTCTTC,CATRPGVGEQFF
.,15,TRBJ1-1,TRBV6-5,.,TGTGCCAGCAGTTACTCGGGGCGGGGTGGGACTGAAGCTTTCTTT,CASSYSGRGGTEAFF
TRBD1,16,TRBJ1-4,TRBV10-2,.,TGCGCCAGCAGTACGGGCAGGGGGCGAGTGACCTATGAACTGTTTTTT,CASSTGRGRVTYELFF
TRBD1,16,TRBJ1-6,TRBV19,few,TGTGCCAGTAGTCCCCGGGACAGGGTGGATAATTCACCCCTCCACTTT,CASSPRDRVDNSPLHF
TRBD1,13,TRBJ1-1,TRBV5-1,.,TGCGCCAGCAGCAGCACAGGGGTCGCTGAAGCTTTCTTT,CASSSTGVAEAFF
TRBD2,15,TRBJ2-3,TRBV29-1,.,TGCAGCGTTGAAGAGGTGGGAGGGAACACAGATACGCAGTATTTT,CSVEEVGGNTDTQYF
.,16,TRBJ2-2,TRBV14,.,TGTGCCAGCAGCCCAGGAGGAGGGACGATCACCGGGGAGCTGTTTTTT,CASSPGGGTITGELFF
TRBD2,14,TRBJ2-4,TRBV5-1,once,TGCGCCAGCAGCTTCGGGGGGACGGAAAACATTCAGTACTTC,CASSFGGTENIQYF
TRBD1,15,TRBJ2-5,TRBV5-4,.,TGTGCCAGCAGCTTGGGCAGGGGGCTCGGGGAGACCCAGTACTTC,CASSLGRGLGETQYF
TRBD2,13,TRBJ2-7,TRBV7-2,.,TGTGCCAGCAGCTTCGCCCGGGGGGACGAGCAGTACTTC,CASSFARGDEQYF
.,14,TRBJ1-5,TRBV13,.,TGTGCCAGCAGCTTCAGGGTAGGCAATCAGCCCCAGCATTTT,CASSFRVGNQPQHF
TRBD2,15,TRBJ2-3,TRBV7-2,.,TGTGCCAGCAGTCGTGCTAGCGGGGGGGCCGGGGGGCAGTATTTT,CASSRASGGAGGQYF
.,15,TRBJ1-1,TRBV4-1,.,TGCGCCAGCAGCCCTTCACCGAGGGGGGGGCCTGAAGCTTTCTTT,CASSPSPRGGPEAFF
TRBD2,14,TRBJ2-5,TRBV30,.,TGTGCCTGGAGAGGAGCGGGAGTCAGGGAGACCCAGTACTTC,CAWRGAGVRETQYF
TRBD1,13,TRBJ2-7,TRBV10-2,.,TGCGCCAGCAGCGGACAGGGCAGCTACGAGCAGTACTTC,CASSGQGSYEQYF
.,14,TRBJ2-7,TRBV7-2,few,TGTGCCAGCAGCTTAGTAACAGGGCCCTACGAGCAGTACTTC,CASSLVTGPYEQYF
TRBD2,16,TRBJ2-7,TRBV7-9,.,TGTGCCAGCAGCTCGGGTTTGGGACTAGCGGGGGACGAGCAGTACTTC,CASSSGLGLAGDEQYF
.,14,TRBJ2-2,TRBV4-1,.,TGCGCCAGCAGCCAAGAGGGAGGTTCCGGGGAGCTGTTTTTT,CASSQEGGSGELFF
.,15,TRBJ1-1,TRBV27,.,TGTGCCAGCAGTTTATCGGGGGCAGGGAACACTGAAGCTTTCTTT,CASSLSGAGNTEAFF
TRBD1,13,TRBJ2-1,TRBV7-9,.,TGTTCCAGCAGCTACCCAGGGGGCGATGAGCAGTTCTTC,CSSSYPGGDEQFF
TRBD1,17,TRBJ1-5,TRBV7-9,.,TGTGCCAGCAGCCAACCCAAGGGACAGGTCCAGGACCAGCCCCAGCATTTT,CASSQPKGQVQDQPQHF
.,16,TRBJ2-3,TRBV5-4,.,TGTGCCAGCAGCTTGGCCTCACCTCTAGCTCCAGATACGCAGTATTTT,CASSLASPLAPDTQYF
.,15,TRBJ2-3,TRBV19,.,TGTGCCACCAACCGTGAGGGAACGGGCACAGATACGCAGTATTTT,CATNREGTGTDTQYF
TRBD2,19,TRBJ2-1,TRBV19,.,TGTGCCAGTAGTATAGATAGTCTGGTATTGGGGACTAGCGGTAATGAGCAGTTCTTC,CASSIDSLVLGTSGNEQFF
.,14,TRBJ2-2,TRBV6-5,.,TGTGCCAGCAGTTACTCGACGGGGGTCGGGGAGCTGTTTTTT,CASSYSTGVGELFF
.,15,TRBJ2-7,TRBV6-1,.,TGTGCCAGCAGCCCACAGGGACGGAGAGGGTACGAGCAGTACTTC,CASSPQGRRGYEQYF
TRBD2,16,TRBJ2-1,TRBV7-6,.,TGTGCCAGCAGCGTAGCGGGGGGGAGCTCCTACAATGAGCAGTTCTTC,CASSVAGGSSYNEQFF
.,15,TRBJ2-1,TRBV27,.,TGTGCCAGCAGTACTTACCGGGGAGAGAACAATGAGCAGTTCTTC,CASSTYRGENNEQFF
TRBD2,15,TRBJ2-1,TRBV7-3,.,TGTGCCAGCAGCTCCGGACTAGCGGGGTACAATGAGCAGTTCTTC,CASSSGLAGYNEQFF
.,16,TRBJ2-7,TRBV7-9,.,TGTTCCAGCAGCTTATGGGGGCTGCCGAGCTCCTACGAGCAGTACTTC,CSSSLWGLPSSYEQYF
.,14,TRBJ1-5,TRBV2,few,TGTGCCAGCAGTGTGGAGGGAAACCCTCAGCCCCAGCATTTT,CASSVEGNPQPQHF
.,12,TRBJ1-6,TRBV7-8,.,TGTGCCAGCAGCTCGGACAGTTCACCCCTCCACTTT,CASSSDSSPLHF
TRBD1,14,TRBJ1-2,TRBV6-5,.,TGTGCCAGCAGGGGACAGGGACGGATCTATGGCTACACCTTC,CASRGQGRIYGYTF
.,15,TRBJ1-2,TRBV11-2,.,TGTGCCAGCAGCGTCAACAGGAGCCCTAACTATGGCTACACCTTC,CASSVNRSPNYGYTF
.,16,TRBJ2-7,TRBV5-1,.,TGCGCCAGCAGCCCAACAGGAACAGGATACTCCTACGAGCAGTACTTC,CASSPTGTGYSYEQYF
.,14,TRBJ1-1,TRBV29-1,.,TGCAGCGTACGATGGCAGGGAAGCAGAGCTGAAGCTTTCTTT,CSVRWQGSRAEAFF
.,14,TRBJ2-7,TRBV11-2,.,TGTGCCAGCAGCCCCCAGACAGTCTCCTACGAGCAGTACTTC,CASSPQTVSYEQYF
TRBD1,15,TRBJ1-1,TRBV27,once,TGTGCCAGCAGTTTCGGGACAGGGGCGGACACTGAAGCTTTCTTT,CASSFGTGADTEAFF
TRBD2,13,TRBJ2-5,TRBV28,.,TGTGCCAGCAGTTTATCGGGGGGTCGGGAGCAGTACTTC,CASSLSGGREQYF
.,14,TRBJ1-1,TRBV29-1,.,TGCAGCGTTGTTTATCAGGGTAAGAACACTGAAGCTTTCTTT,CSVVYQGKNTEAFF
.,15,TRBJ2-6,TRBV27,.,TGTGCCAGCAGTCCCGGTCTCTCTGGGGCCAACGTCCTGACTTTC,CASSPGLSGANVLTF
.,11,TRBJ1-4,TRBV6-6,.,TGTGCCAGCAGTTCGTTGGAAAAACTGTTTTTT,CASSSLEKLFF
.,15,TRBJ2-7,TRBV7-8,.,TGTGCCAGCAGAAAGGAGGAGACTAGCTCCTACGAGCAGTACTTC,CASRKEETSSYEQYF
.,14,TRBJ1-1,TRBV18,.,TGTGCCAGCTCTTATAAGGAGATGAACACTGAAGCTTTCTTT,CASSYKEMNTEAFF
.,14,TRBJ2-5,TRBV7-7,.,TGTGCCAGCAGCTTAGGCCCTCCGGGAGAGACCCAGTACTTC,CASSLGPPGETQYF
.,15,TRBJ1-4,TRBV11-2,.,TGTGCCAGCAGCTTATTGTCAGGGGTAGGGGAAAAACTGTTTTTT,CASSLLSGVGEKLFF
.,14,TRBJ1-3,TRBV27,.,TGTGCCAGCAGTTTACGGGGTGAAGGAAACACCATATATTTT,CASSLRGEGNTIYF
TRBD1,16,TRBJ2-7,TRBV6-5,.,TGTGCCAGCAGTTACGGACCGGGACAGGGGGCGTACGAGCAGTACTTC,CASSYGPGQGAYEQYF
.,16,TRBJ2-3,TRBV29-1,.,TGCAGCGTTTCTTCCGGACTGTCCGACTACACAGATACGCAGTATTTT,CSVSSGLSDYTDTQYF
.,13,TRBJ1-1,TRBV27,.,TGTGCCAGCAGTTTATTATCGGGGAGTTGGGCTTTCTTT,CASSLLSGSWAFF
.,14,TRBJ1-2,TRBV5-1,.,TGCGCCAGCAGCTTAGAACAGGGATCCTATGGCTACACCTTC,CASSLEQGSYGYTF
.,12,TRBJ2-7,TRBV30,.,TGTGCCTGGAGTGTATTGTCCTACGAGCAGTACTTC,CAWSVLSYEQYF
.,13,TRBJ2-5,TRBV6-1,.,TGTGCCAGCAGCAGGACAGACGAAGAGACCCAGTACTTC,CASSRTDEETQYF
TRBD1,12,TRBJ1-1,TRBV19,once,TGTGCCAGTCGCGACAGGGACGCTGAAGCTTTCTTT,CASRDRDAEAFF
.,15,TRBJ2-1,TRBV6-4,.,TGTGCCAGCAGTGACTCTAGCGGCTCCTACAATGAGCAGTTCTTC,CASSDSSGSYNEQFF
TRBD2,19,TRBJ2-7,TRBV2,once,TGTGCCAGCAGTCGACCGACTAGCGGGAGGGGGGGGTGGACCTACGAGCAGTACTTC,CASSRPTSGRGGWTYEQYF